The T cell receptor beta chain described here comes from a study of beta chain features in type 1 diabetes. Study outcomes and limitations: Short templates might get an advantage during PCR, and this would be equal in patients and controls. The study found that naive, central memory and Treg TCRB repertoires appeared more similar in patients than in healthy donors. Type 1 diabetes patients had VDJ junctions that carried fewer insertions and more deletions.

This CDR3 has 14 residues. Germline V lookup: CDR1 SGHTA, CDR2 FQGNSA. V lost 5 bases and J lost 5; bases outside the gene matches: 7. cDNA synthesis used the whole RNA isolate, giving expressed TCRB sequences. Sequencing was performed with immunoSEQ multiplex PCR; in TCRdb, only in-frame clones are kept and a portion is missing. The table records around 400,000 clones, around 15% of them present only once. On this clone: Its antigen is as yet unknown.

Sequences were obtained from naive CD4+ T cells from blood. The chain is built from TRBV7-2 and TRBJ2-5, with 8 bases aligning to TRBD2. The origin of this receptor is a woman under 30 in good health. In DNA form, the CDR3 reads TGTGCCAGCAGCACAAGCGGGAGCGGGGAGACCCAGTACTTC. This encodes CASSTSGSGETQYF.